This T cell receptor beta chain derives from a study of blood T cell repertoires in COVID-19. Turning to the study itself: Collection of acute and convalescent COVID-19 samples took place in the United States, Italy and Spain. From T cells, B-cell-depleted T cells, or PBMCs came the material, which was cDNA or gDNA.

Germline CDR1 MDHEN, CDR2 SYDVKM. The length of the CDR3 is 13 residues. V was cut by 11 bases and J by 3 bases, with 16 bases left in between. Seattle-derived patients entered the study during active infection and were followed longitudinally. Authors' processing steps: Estimation of nucleated cell counts relied on the amplification of reference gene primers. The table came from immunoSEQ multiplex PCR; TCRdb's copy has only in-frame clones and leaves some out. V and J calls and clone size follow that table, whereas D and trimming were derived from the DNA. The sample has roughly 180,000 clones; roughly 76% are singletons.

The rearrangement uses TRBV28 and TRBJ1-2; D is ambiguous. This clonotype was obtained from a middle-aged woman with COVID-19, enrolled during active disease. Sequencing was done on a sample of peripheral blood. In nucleotides, the CDR3 is TGTGCCGCCGGGTCGGGTCTTGACTATGGCTACACCTTC. Translation gives CAAGSGLDYGYTF.